This TCR beta chain came from a study of T cell responses to AZD1222 COVID-19 vaccine. Study-wide points: Rises in breadth and depth of Spike-specific TCRs came after two AZD1222 doses. Only a handful of AZD1222 recipients, roughly 6 in all, had baseline seropositivity.

A note on this clone: The antigen is not known.

TCRdb's copy holds only in-frame clones and misses some; the assay was immunoSEQ multiplex PCR. The sample includes approximately 270,000 clones, 94% of them seen just once. V lost 5 bases and J lost 4; bases outside the gene matches: 11. Germline V CDR1 and CDR2: SQVTM, ANQGSEA. The CDR3 length is 15 residues. This sequence joins TRBV29-1 and TRBJ2-3, with TRBD2 matching 8 bases. The sequence was obtained from an adult who received the AZD1222 COVID-19 vaccine. This sample comprised peripheral blood, obtained 28 days after the second AZD1222 dose. CDR3 nucleotide sequence: TGCAGCGTTATCGGTCCTCCGGGGGGGGCAGATACGCAGTATTTT. This codes for CSVIGPPGGADTQYF.